This T cell receptor beta chain came from a study of blood T cell repertoires in COVID-19. Sequenced by immunoSEQ multiplex PCR; TCRdb stores in-frame clones only, minus some. The sample includes over 150,000 clones, more than 70% of them seen just once. The V end lost 5 bases, the J end lost 3 bases, and 10 bases lay between the germline ends. Looked up from germline, CDR1 is SGHVS and CDR2 is FNYEAQ. CDR3 size: 13 residues. The rearrangement joins TRBV7-6 to TRBJ2-5; weak D call: TRBD1 (6 bases). The TCR was taken from a man aged 45 to 65 who had recovered from COVID-19. The sequenced sample consisted of peripheral blood. The CDR3 protein is CASSRDTKETQYF. In nucleotides, the CDR3 is TGTGCCAGCAGCAGGGACACAAAAGAGACCCAGTACTTC.